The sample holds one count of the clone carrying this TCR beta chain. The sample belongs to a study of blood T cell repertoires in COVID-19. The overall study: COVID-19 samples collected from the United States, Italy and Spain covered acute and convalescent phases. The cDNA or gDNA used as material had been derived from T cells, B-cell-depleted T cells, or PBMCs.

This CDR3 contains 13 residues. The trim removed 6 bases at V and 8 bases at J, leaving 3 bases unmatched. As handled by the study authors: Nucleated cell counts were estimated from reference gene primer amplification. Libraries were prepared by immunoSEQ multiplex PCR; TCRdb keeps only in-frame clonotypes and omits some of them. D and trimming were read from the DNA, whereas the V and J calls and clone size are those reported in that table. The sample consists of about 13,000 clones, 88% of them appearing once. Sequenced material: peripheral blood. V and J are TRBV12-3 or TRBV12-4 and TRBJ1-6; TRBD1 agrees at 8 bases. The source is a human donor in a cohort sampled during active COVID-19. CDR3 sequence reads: CASRGQGDSPLHF. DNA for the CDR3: TGTGCCAGCAGAGGACAGGGTGATTCACCCCTCCACTTT.